This TCR beta chain was captured by sequencing in a study of blood T cell repertoires in COVID-19. In the study overall: Sources were T cells, B-cell-depleted T cells, or PBMCs; the material itself was cDNA or gDNA.

TCRdb keeps only in-frame clones here, not all; method: immunoSEQ multiplex PCR. In the table there are 650,000 to 800,000 clones, 90% of which are singletons. Trimming cost V 10 bases and J 7 bases; bases outside gene matches: 9. CDR1 and CDR2 (germline): SNHLY, FYNNEI. This CDR3 is 13 amino acids long. Material for sequencing was peripheral blood. The chain couples TRBV2 to TRBJ2-4; 8 positions match TRBD2. The sequence was collected from a woman aged 18 to 35 with acute or convalescent COVID-19. The CDR3 spells CATGLVGRNIQYF. The CDR3 region has the DNA TGTGCCACGGGACTAGTCGGACGGAACATTCAGTACTTC.